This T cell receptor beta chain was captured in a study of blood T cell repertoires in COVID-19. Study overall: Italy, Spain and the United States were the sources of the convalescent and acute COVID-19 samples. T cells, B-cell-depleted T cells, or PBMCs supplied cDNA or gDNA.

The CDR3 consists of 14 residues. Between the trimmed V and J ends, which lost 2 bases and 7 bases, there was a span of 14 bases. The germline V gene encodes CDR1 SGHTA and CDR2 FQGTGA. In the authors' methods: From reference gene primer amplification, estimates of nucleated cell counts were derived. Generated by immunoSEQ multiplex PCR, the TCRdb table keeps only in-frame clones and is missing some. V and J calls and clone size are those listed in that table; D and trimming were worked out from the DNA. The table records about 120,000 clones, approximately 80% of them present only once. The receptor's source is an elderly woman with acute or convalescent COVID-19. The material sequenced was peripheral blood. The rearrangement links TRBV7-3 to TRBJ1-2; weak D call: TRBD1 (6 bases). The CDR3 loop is CASSLGARGFGYTF. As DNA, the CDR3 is TGTGCCAGCAGCTTAGGAGCCAGGGGTTTTGGCTACACCTTC.